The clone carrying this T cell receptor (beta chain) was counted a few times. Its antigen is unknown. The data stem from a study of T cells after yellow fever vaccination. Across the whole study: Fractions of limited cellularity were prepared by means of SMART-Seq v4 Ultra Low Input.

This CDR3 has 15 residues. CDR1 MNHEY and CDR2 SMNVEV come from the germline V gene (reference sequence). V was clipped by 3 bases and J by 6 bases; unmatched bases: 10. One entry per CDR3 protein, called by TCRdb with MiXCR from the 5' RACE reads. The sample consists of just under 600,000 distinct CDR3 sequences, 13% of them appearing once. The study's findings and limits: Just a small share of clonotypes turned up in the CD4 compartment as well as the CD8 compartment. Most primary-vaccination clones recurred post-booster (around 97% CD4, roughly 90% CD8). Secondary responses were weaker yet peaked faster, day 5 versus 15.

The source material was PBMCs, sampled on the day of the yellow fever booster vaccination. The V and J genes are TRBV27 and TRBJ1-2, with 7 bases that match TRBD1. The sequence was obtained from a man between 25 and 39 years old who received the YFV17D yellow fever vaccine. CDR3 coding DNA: TGTGCCAGCAGTTTCCGCGACACAGGGGTCGATGGCTACACCTTC. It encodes CASSFRDTGVDGYTF.